What follows are 30 T cell receptor beta chains derived from one specimen sequenced in a study of blood T cell repertoires in COVID-19. The method was immunoSEQ multiplex PCR; TCRdb's version includes in-frame clones alone and lacks a portion of them. The sample lists 250,000 or so clones, approximately 84% occurring once. Sequenced material: peripheral blood. The receptor set was obtained from a man in his forties or fifties with acute or convalescent COVID-19.

The genes are TRBV5-1 and TRBJ2-6; 11 bases align to TRBD1. Germline CDR1 and CDR2: SGHRS and YFSETQ. V lost 1 base to trimming and J lost 3 bases; unmatched junction nucleotides: 9. This CDR3 is 19 amino acids long. Here the CDR3 reads CASSLRDRGEWHGANVLTF. Written as DNA, the CDR3 is TGCGCCAGCAGCTTGCGGGACAGGGGGGAATGGCATGGGGCCAACGTCCTGACTTTC.

This chain uses TRBV11-3 with TRBJ2-5; tentatively, D is TRBD1 (5 bases). Germline CDR1 reads SGHNT; CDR2 reads YENEEA. Between the trimmed V and J ends, which lost 6 bases and 4 bases, there was a span of 18 bases. The length of the CDR3 is 15 residues. The CDR3: CASRTREGPGETQYF. In DNA, the CDR3 is TGTGCCAGCAGGACCAGGGAAGGGCCGGGAGAGACCCAGTACTTC.

This clone was counted a single time. This chain uses TRBV5-4 with TRBJ1-2; D remains ambiguous. The CDR3 has 18 amino acids. Germline V lookup: CDR1 SGHNT, CDR2 YYREEE (reference sequence). V was trimmed by 3 bases and J by 8 bases, leaving 29 bases between them. The CDR3 sequence: CASSSIGRSPPLGGGYTF. The CDR3, as DNA: TGTGCCAGCAGCTCCATAGGACGTAGCCCTCCTTTGGGAGGGGGCTACACCTTC.

CDR3 in DNA: TGTGCCAGCAGCGACGCCGGGACAGGGGGTTCTGGCTACACCTTC. Protein: CASSDAGTGGSGYTF. The gene calls are TRBV7-9 and TRBJ1-2; 11 nucleotides agree with TRBD1. Germline V gives CDR1 SEHNR, CDR2 FQNEAQ (reference sequence). The CDR3 is 15 residues long. The V and J ends lost 5 bases and 7 bases, in that order; junction bases with no gene match: 9.

This chain links TRBV7-3 with TRBJ1-3; TRBD1 matches at 10 bases. The germline gives CDR1 SGHTA, CDR2 FQGTGA. The CDR3 is 16 residues long. V was clipped by 4 bases and J by 3 bases; unmatched bases: 6. The CDR3 coding sequence is TGTGCCAGCAGCTCCCTGGACAGGGGGTATGGAAACACCATATATTTT. Protein product: CASSSLDRGYGNTIYF.

The chain combines TRBV3-1 (or the pseudogene TRBV3-2) with TRBJ2-2, with 9 bases identical to TRBD1. This CDR3 contains 16 residues. Germline V gene lookup returns CDR1 LGHDT and CDR2 YNNKEL (reference sequence). V lost 4 bases and J lost 2; bases outside the gene matches: 5. DNA for the CDR3: TGTGCCAGCAGCCGAGAGGGACAGGGCAACACCGGGGAGCTGTTTTTT. It encodes CASSREGQGNTGELFF.

The chain links TRBV9 to TRBJ2-7; 9 positions agree with TRBD1. CDR1 and CDR2 from the germline V gene are SGDLS and YYNGEE. The CDR3 extends over 15 amino acids. V was pared by 4 bases and J by 5 bases, with 10 bases of the junction left unmatched. The CDR3 loop is CASSISDRGNHEQYF. In nucleotides, the CDR3 is TGTGCCAGCAGCATATCGGACAGGGGAAACCACGAGCAGTACTTC.

The rearrangement joins TRBV2 to TRBJ2-5; 9 nucleotides match TRBD2. Per the germline V gene, CDR1 is SNHLY and CDR2 is FYNNEI. J gave up 5 bases and V 2 bases, and 6 bases lay outside the gene matches. The CDR3 loop spans 15 amino acids. The CDR3 here is CASSERREGLETQYF. For the CDR3, the DNA is TGTGCCAGCAGTGAACGGCGGGAGGGCCTCGAGACCCAGTACTTC.

This clone has a single count. The chain uses TRBV5-1 and TRBJ1-1; possibly TRBD1 for D (5 bases). Trimming pared 1 base from V and 2 bases from J, leaving 21 bases between. This CDR3 region has 18 residues. Germline values: CDR1 SGHRS, CDR2 YFSETQ. The CDR3 DNA follows: TGCGCCAGCAGCTTGAAGTACTGGGGCCTAAAAGGTAACACTGAAGCTTTCTTT. Translation: CASSLKYWGLKGNTEAFF.

The V gene is TRBV11-3, the J gene TRBJ2-5; TRBD2 matches at 12 bases. The CDR3 totals 17 residues. CDR1 SGHNT and CDR2 YENEEA come from the germline V gene. The junction had 11 bases not matched to a gene; V was cut back by 5 bases and J by 4 bases. The CDR3 protein is CASSRSLAGGPGETQYF. The CDR3 nucleotides read TGTGCCAGCAGCCGCTCACTAGCGGGAGGCCCAGGAGAGACCCAGTACTTC.

The chain recombines TRBV24-1 with TRBJ2-7; 8 bases agree with TRBD1. The ends lost 5 bases at V and 2 bases at J; junction bases unmatched: 7. Germline CDR1 KGHDR, CDR2 SFDVKD. The CDR3 sequence is 15 residues long. This chain's CDR3 is CATSARTGLTYEQYF. In nucleotides, the CDR3 is TGTGCCACCAGTGCGCGGACAGGGCTGACCTACGAGCAGTACTTC.

The V gene is TRBV5-1, the J gene TRBJ1-6; TRBD1 matches 7 bases. There are 16 residues in the CDR3. The V and J ends lost 0 bases and 4 bases, in that order; junction bases with no gene match: 4. The V gene's germline CDR1 is SGHRS and CDR2 YFSETQ. CDR3 nucleotides: TGCGCCAGCAGCTTGGCCGGGACAGTGTATAATTCACCCCTCCACTTT. Its translation is CASSLAGTVYNSPLHF.

The rearrangement links TRBV4-1 to TRBJ2-5; D gene ambiguous. The germline gives CDR1 MGHRA, CDR2 YSYEKL. The ends were cut back, 5 bases at V and 5 bases at J, with 18 bases in the middle. The CDR3 length is 15 residues. DNA of the CDR3: TGCGCCAGCAGCATTACTGGTCTCAAAACGGAGACCCAGTACTTC. It encodes CASSITGLKTETQYF.

This clone was seen only once. V and J are TRBV6-5 and TRBJ1-6; D unclear. The ends were cut back, 0 bases at V and 7 bases at J, with 13 bases in the middle. Germline V gives CDR1 MNHEY, CDR2 SVGAGI. This CDR3 comprises 16 residues. The CDR3 nucleotides are TGTGCCAGCAGTTACTCAACCCTTGGAGGAAATTCACCCCTCCACTTT. This sequence encodes CASSYSTLGGNSPLHF.

This clone was observed a handful of times. This chain uses TRBV24-1 with TRBJ2-5; 10 bases map to TRBD2. The V segment lost 5 bases and the J segment 10 bases; nucleotides outside the gene matches: 6. The CDR3 contains 13 residues. Germline V gene data show CDR1 as KGHDR and CDR2 as SFDVKD. CDR3: CATSGASSGSQYF. The CDR3 bases are TGTGCCACCAGTGGGGCCTCTAGCGGGAGCCAGTACTTC.

J is TRBJ1-2 and V is TRBV12-3 or TRBV12-4, with 9 bases that match TRBD1. This CDR3 has 13 residues. J was trimmed by 7 bases and V by 5 bases; bases with no gene match: 5. CDR3 sequence reads: CASSLGTGTGYTF. In DNA, the CDR3 is TGTGCCAGCAGTCTAGGGACAGGGACTGGCTACACCTTC.

This clone turned up a few times. The chain recombines TRBV6-1 with TRBJ1-5; 9 positions match TRBD1. The trim removed 4 bases at V and 2 bases at J, leaving 12 bases unmatched. The CDR3 sequence is 18 residues long. CDR1 MNHNS and CDR2 SASEGT come from the germline V gene. CDR3 bases: TGTGCCAGCAGTGGCGGGACAGGGTTCTATCGGGGCAATCAGCCCCAGCATTTT. This sequence encodes CASSGGTGFYRGNQPQHF.

The chain employs TRBV28 and TRBJ2-5; possible D gene TRBD1, 6 bases. The germline gives CDR1 MDHEN, CDR2 SYDVKM. Trimming removed 6 bases from V and 5 bases from J, with 16 bases in between. The CDR3 is 14 amino acids. The CDR3 DNA sequence: TGTGCCAGCAGCTCTCAGGGGTCGAGGGAGACCCAGTACTTC. It specifies CASSSQGSRETQYF.

The V and J genes are TRBV10-3 and TRBJ2-2; the match to TRBD1 covers 7 bases. With V trimmed by 8 bases and J by 3 bases, 9 bases remained unmatched. CDR3 length equals 15 residues. CDR1 is ENHRY and CDR2 is SYGVKD in the germline V gene. DNA for the CDR3: TGTGCCATCGCTGGGACAGACCGGGACACCGGGGAGCTGTTTTTT. Translation gives CAIAGTDRDTGELFF.

The chain is built from TRBV29-1 and TRBJ1-2, with 10 bases aligning to TRBD1. This CDR3 spans 14 amino acids. The germline CDR1 and CDR2 sequences are SQVTM and ANQGSEA. Trimming cost V 5 bases and J 2 bases; bases outside gene matches: 5. Here the CDR3 DNA reads TGCAGCGTTCGACAGGGGGCGATCAACTATGGCTACACCTTC. Its translation: CSVRQGAINYGYTF.

The chain couples TRBV10-2 to TRBJ2-5; possible D gene TRBD1, 5 bases. This CDR3 has 13 residues. Trimming left V 5 bases short and J 0 bases short, with 7 bases between. The germline V gene encodes CDR1 WSHSY and CDR2 SAAADI. The CDR3 here is CASSKGHQETQYF. CDR3 nucleotides: TGCGCCAGCAGTAAGGGGCACCAAGAGACCCAGTACTTC.

This chain joins TRBV4-1 and TRBJ1-1, with D perhaps TRBD1 (6 bases). V lost 2 bases and J 4 bases, leaving 8 bases between the germline ends. The CDR3 contains 13 residues. Germline CDR1 and CDR2: MGHRA and YSYEKL. The CDR3 loop reads CASSQTGSTEAFF. The CDR3 DNA reads TGCGCCAGCAGCCAAACAGGGAGCACTGAAGCTTTCTTT.

The gene calls are TRBV6-5 and TRBJ1-2; 7 nucleotides align to TRBD1. V lost 6 bases to trimming and J lost 5 bases; unmatched junction nucleotides: 9. CDR3 size: 14 residues. Per germline, CDR1 MNHEY and CDR2 SVGAGI. The CDR3 DNA is TGTGCCAGCAGGGTAACAGGGGTCCCGTATGGCTACACCTTC. It specifies CASRVTGVPYGYTF.

A single count supports this clone. The chain couples TRBV27 to TRBJ1-2; 7 nucleotides align to TRBD1. With V trimmed by 7 bases and J by 8 bases, 13 bases remained unmatched. Germline loops: CDR1 MNHEY, CDR2 SMNVEV (reference sequence). The CDR3 is 14 amino acids. This CDR3 reads CASKLGNRGSGYTF. For the CDR3, the DNA is TGTGCCAGCAAGCTTGGCAACAGGGGCTCCGGCTACACCTTC.

This chain connects TRBV11-3 to TRBJ2-3; a weak D match, TRBD1 (5 bases). With 5 bases removed from V and 0 bases from J, the gap between germline ends came to 15 bases. Germline V CDR1 and CDR2: SGHNT, YENEEA. The CDR3 loop spans 16 amino acids. The CDR3 DNA reads TGTGCCAGCAGCCCCCAGGGTGACACCAGCACAGATACGCAGTATTTT. It is translated as CASSPQGDTSTDTQYF.

The chain recombines TRBV7-2 with TRBJ1-3; D is unclear. V lost 3 bases, J lost 0 bases, and 9 bases lay in between. The CDR3 covers 15 residues. Germline V lookup: CDR1 SGHTA, CDR2 FQGNSA. The CDR3 DNA sequence: TGTGCCAGCAGCTTGGAGGGATCCTCTGGAAACACCATATATTTT. It encodes CASSLEGSSGNTIYF.

Points on this clone: One end of the junction is discordant with germline, which a read error may explain. The J gene is TRBJ1-4, the V gene TRBV7-7; 8 bases match TRBD1. The CDR3 runs to 15 residues. Germline V CDR1 and CDR2: SSHAT, FNYEAQ (reference sequence). In DNA form, the CDR3 reads TGTGCTAGCAGCCCAGGGGGCAGGAATAGCGAAAAACTGTTTTTT. Translated, it gives CASSPGGRNSEKLFF.

V is TRBV6-5 and J is TRBJ1-5, with 9 positions matching TRBD1. Germline-derived CDR1 and CDR2 are MNHEY and SVGAGI. V shed 5 bases, J shed 2 bases, and the junction held 4 bases outside the gene matches. The CDR3 is 15 amino acids. In nucleotides, the CDR3 is TGTGCCAGCAGTCAACAGGGGGCAGGCAATCAGCCCCAGCATTTT. This encodes CASSQQGAGNQPQHF.

The V and J genes are TRBV3-1 (or the pseudogene TRBV3-2) and TRBJ2-1; no definite D call. The CDR3 extends over 15 amino acids. CDR1 is LGHDT, CDR2 YNNKEL, per germline (reference sequence). The V end was cut by 6 bases, the J end by 2 bases, with 14 bases between. In DNA form, the CDR3 reads TGTGCCAGCAGTCCTGGGCAGTCGCCCTACAATGAGCAGTTCTTC. It yields the protein CASSPGQSPYNEQFF.

This clone was picked up one time. The rearrangement joins TRBV11-3 to TRBJ2-3, with a possible D match to TRBD1 (5 bases). The V gene's germline CDR1 is SGHNT and CDR2 YENEEA. The CDR3 runs to 15 residues. V lost 4 bases and J 4 bases, leaving 15 bases between the germline ends. This CDR3 reads CASSWSEGVADTQYF. CDR3 DNA: TGTGCCAGCAGCTGGTCAGAAGGGGTTGCAGATACGCAGTATTTT.